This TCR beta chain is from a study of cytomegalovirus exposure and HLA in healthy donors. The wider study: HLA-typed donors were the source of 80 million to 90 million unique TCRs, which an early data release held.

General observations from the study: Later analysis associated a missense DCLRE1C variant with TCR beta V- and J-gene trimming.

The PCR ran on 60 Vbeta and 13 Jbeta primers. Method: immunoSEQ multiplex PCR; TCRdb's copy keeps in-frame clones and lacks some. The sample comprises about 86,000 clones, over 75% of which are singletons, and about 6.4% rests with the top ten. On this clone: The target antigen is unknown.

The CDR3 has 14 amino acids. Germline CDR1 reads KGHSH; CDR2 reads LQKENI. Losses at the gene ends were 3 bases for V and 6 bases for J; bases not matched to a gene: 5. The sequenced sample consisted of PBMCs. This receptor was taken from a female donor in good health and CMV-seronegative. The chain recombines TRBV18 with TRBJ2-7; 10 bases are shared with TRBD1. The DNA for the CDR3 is TGTGCCAGCTCACCGACAGGGGGCCTTTCCGAGCAGTACTTC. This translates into CASSPTGGLSEQYF.